This T cell receptor (beta chain) was recovered during a study of OX40 agonist ivuxolimab in advanced cancers. With regard to the full study: Ivuxolimab was an agonistic, fully human IgG2 monoclonal antibody directed against OX40 (CD134), a costimulatory receptor. Of the 50 to 55 patients in dose escalation, 19 had hepatocellular carcinoma, about 15 had melanoma, 9 had renal cell carcinoma and 9 had head and neck cancer. Patients were allowed to have had prior anti-PD-1, anti-PD-L1 or anti-CTLA-4 therapy, and around 37% of the dose-escalation patients had previously received checkpoint inhibitors. The purpose of peripheral TCRbeta sequencing was to test whether ivuxolimab changed TCR sequence diversity and led to clonal T-cell expansion. Partial responses occurred in three dose-escalation patients, of whom one had hepatocellular carcinoma and two had cutaneous melanoma. Intravenous ivuxolimab was administered to patients every 2 weeks at six dose levels: 0.01, 0.1, 0.3, 1.5, 3 and 10 mg/kg. In the dose-escalation cohort, 70% to 90% of patients were male, and the mean age was 60 years with a range of about 20 to 80. The monotherapy dose-escalation portion (N of about 57 patients) of the phase I ivuxolimab trial is reported in the paper.

The trial excluded patients who had a history of autoimmune disease or who were on systemic immunosuppression. In every dose cohort, peripheral blood was drawn for TCR sequencing at baseline, cycle 4 day 1, and cycle 7 day 1. Samples came from an open-label, multicenter, first-in-human phase I dose-escalation trial of ivuxolimab. Adults with locally advanced or metastatic melanoma, renal cell carcinoma, hepatocellular carcinoma or head and neck squamous cell carcinoma were enrolled in the trial. Before TCR sequencing, CD4+ T cells and CD8+ T cells were sorted from peripheral blood as separate populations. For sequencing of the TCRbeta CDR3 region, genomic DNA was extracted from the sorted cells. TCRbeta CDR3 regions were sequenced using the immunoSEQ Assay. TCRdb mirrors the immuneACCESS table, restricted to in-frame sequences. Some clones are absent from its copies; in checked studies, under half trace to an unresolved V gene, and the reason for the others is unknown. Recorded for this sample are some 26,000 clones; around four fifths of them occurred a single time. The top ten hold more than 25% of the sample.

Beyond this particular receptor, the publication reports: After ivuxolimab, expanded clones were on average more numerous among CD8+ T cells than among CD4+ T cells. Low levels of normalized T-cell clonal expansion were also seen in some patients who did not respond. Partial responders in the 0.1-3.0 mg/kg groups had among the lowest normalized peripheral clonal expansion, especially among CD8+ T cells. At doses of 0.1 to 3.0 mg/kg, clonal expansion of both CD4+ and CD8+ blood T cells was observed from baseline to week 6. Antigen specificity was not determined for the clonally expanded peripheral T cells.

The CDR3 has 13 amino acids, counting the end cysteine and phenylalanine. CDR3 DNA is the only sequence kept; it has 39 bases, read in frame from the first base. Between the V and J ends, shortened by 6 bases and 4 bases respectively, the junction contains 12 bases. From the germline V gene, CDR1 is SGHVS and CDR2 is FNYEAQ. Remarks on this clone: Its antigen remains unidentified. No base qualities exist here, and no much larger clone lies one base off it.

Sequencing was performed on CD4+ or CD8+ T cells sorted from blood, taken in a trial of the OX40 agonist ivuxolimab. The source is an adult with an advanced solid tumor such as melanoma, head and neck, liver or kidney cancer. The chain was built from TRBV7-6 and TRBJ1-1, with a weak D call of TRBD1 (5 bases match). The CDR3 protein is CASSQGRGTEAFF. The nucleotides read TGTGCCAGCAGTCAGGGACGAGGCACTGAAGCTTTCTTT.